Below, 20 T cell receptor beta chains from the same sample are listed, as sequenced in a study of T cells in localized non-small cell lung cancer. Using immunoSEQ multiplex PCR, the repertoire was profiled, and TCRdb retains in-frame clones only, with some absent. The sample shows around 50,000 clones, about 88% of them seen only once. This material consisted of PBMCs, taken before any cancer treatment. The receptors come from a man aged 35 to 69 with stage II lung adenocarcinoma.

The chain couples TRBV2 to TRBJ2-7; the D is unclear. Trimming cost V 7 bases and J 2 bases, with 12 bases left between them. Germline CDR1 reads SNHLY; CDR2 reads FYNNEI. The CDR3 consists of 13 residues. CDR3 amino acids: CASNSDTPYEQYV. The DNA of the CDR3 is TGTGCCAGCAACTCTGACACTCCCTACGAGCAGTACGTC.

The V and J genes are TRBV27 and TRBJ2-3; 11 positions match TRBD2. Germline-derived CDR1 and CDR2 are MNHEY and SMNVEV (reference sequence). The CDR3 spans 16 residues. Trimming removed 4 bases from V and 5 bases from J; junction bases left unmatched: 8. The CDR3 region has the DNA TGTGCCAGCAGTTCACTAGCGGGGGCCCGGGGAGATACGCAGTATTTT. This translates into CASSSLAGARGDTQYF.

The chain has TRBV10-3 and TRBJ2-1; D may be TRBD2 (6 bases). The CDR3 length is 15 residues. V was pared by 7 bases and J by 2 bases, with 15 bases between. The germline V gene has CDR1 ENHRY and CDR2 SYGVKD. CDR3 loop: CAITDTGGTYNEQFF. Written as DNA, the CDR3 is TGTGCCATCACAGATACAGGAGGGACCTACAATGAGCAGTTCTTC.

There are a few counts of this clone. The chain has TRBV7-9 and TRBJ2-2; unclear D gene. V was cut by 3 bases and J by 10 bases, with 6 bases left in between. CDR1 SEHNR and CDR2 FQNEAQ come from the germline V gene (reference sequence). This CDR3 region has 11 residues. The CDR3 region is CASSFEAELFF. CDR3 bases: TGTGCCAGCAGCTTTGAAGCGGAGCTGTTTTTT.

This chain joins TRBV2 and TRBJ2-5, with TRBD2 as a possible D gene (7 bases). V was shortened by 4 bases and J by 2 bases, with 20 bases between the two germline ends. CDR1 is SNHLY, CDR2 FYNNEI, per germline. The CDR3 extends over 17 amino acids. CDR3 amino acids: CASSVGRGRGGQETQYF. The CDR3 DNA follows: TGTGCCAGCAGTGTAGGACGGGGAAGGGGGGGACAAGAGACCCAGTACTTC.

V is TRBV9 and J is TRBJ2-7, with a possible D match to TRBD1 (6 bases). Trimming took off 0 bases at V and 2 bases at J, with 6 bases between the two ends. Germline V gene lookup returns CDR1 SGDLS and CDR2 YYNGEE. This CDR3 spans 13 amino acids. Here the CDR3 DNA reads TGTGCCAGCAGCGTAGGGGACACCTACGAGCAGTACTTC. This codes for CASSVGDTYEQYF.

The chain couples TRBV5-4 to TRBJ2-3; TRBD1 matches 9 bases. V trimming: 0 bases; J trimming: 3 bases; junction bases outside the gene matches: 8. This CDR3 is 17 amino acids long. CDR1 SGHNT and CDR2 YYREEE come from the germline V gene (reference sequence). The CDR3 is CASSLERIGTGTDTQYF. In DNA form, the CDR3 reads TGTGCCAGCAGCTTGGAGCGGATCGGGACAGGGACAGATACGCAGTATTTT.

This chain links TRBV6-5 with TRBJ2-5; no clear D. Trimming cost V 4 bases and J 0 bases, with 9 bases left between them. In germline, CDR1 is MNHEY, CDR2 SVGAGI. The CDR3 runs to 14 residues. This chain's CDR3 is CASSSRPDQETQYF. CDR3 nucleotide sequence: TGTGCCAGCAGTTCGCGCCCGGACCAAGAGACCCAGTACTTC.

V is TRBV5-1 and J is TRBJ2-2; D is undetermined. The CDR3 extends over 14 amino acids. CDR1 SGHRS and CDR2 YFSETQ come from the germline V gene. Trimming took off 2 bases at V and 7 bases at J, with 12 bases between the two ends. This chain's CDR3 is CASSFTSTFGELFF. Here the CDR3 DNA reads TGCGCCAGCAGCTTTACCTCTACGTTCGGGGAGCTGTTTTTT.

In DNA, the CDR3 is TGCGCCAGCAGCTTGGTAGGGACCCTTGGCTCCTACAATGAGCAGTTCTTC. Translation: CASSLVGTLGSYNEQFF. The rearrangement uses TRBV5-1 and TRBJ2-1, with D perhaps matching TRBD1 or TRBD2 (5 bases each). CDR3 length equals 17 residues. V lost 0 bases and J lost 0, with 13 bases in between. The germline V gene has CDR1 SGHRS and CDR2 YFSETQ.

This chain connects TRBV5-1 to TRBJ1-5, with D tentatively TRBD1 (6 bases). The CDR3 length is 16 residues. The V gene lost 4 bases and the J gene lost 4 bases, with 18 bases spanning the gap. In germline, CDR1 is SGHRS, CDR2 YFSETQ. The CDR3 spells CASSPGSGGANQPQHF. In nucleotides, the CDR3 is TGCGCCAGCAGCCCCGGGTCGGGGGGGGCAAATCAGCCCCAGCATTTT.

The chain uses TRBV7-6 and TRBJ1-5, with 7 nucleotides matching TRBD1. After removal of 4 bases from V and 6 bases from J, the junction contained 3 bases not matched to a gene. The CDR3 runs to 13 residues. The germline CDR1 and CDR2 sequences are SGHVS and FNYEAQ. CDR3 sequence: CASSSTGSQPQHF. The DNA of the CDR3 is TGTGCCAGCAGCTCGACAGGGTCTCAGCCCCAGCATTTT. Together with reference TRBV7-6 and TRBJ1-5, the CDR3 gives the full variable domain: GAGVSQSPRYKVTKRGQDVALRCDPISGHVSLYWYRQALGQGPEFLTYFNYEAQQDKSGLPNDRFSAERPEGSISTLTIQRTEQRDSAMYRCASSSTGSQPQHFGDGTRLSIL.

The chain has TRBV19 and TRBJ1-5, with TRBD1 matching 8 bases. Germline V gives CDR1 LNHDA, CDR2 SQIVND (reference sequence). V lost 2 bases and J lost 10; bases outside the gene matches: 7. CDR3 size: 14 residues. CDR3 nucleotide sequence: TGTGCCAGTAGTATATCAGGGACAGGTCCACCCCAGCATTTT. Translation gives CASSISGTGPPQHF.

V usage is TRBV11-3 and J usage is TRBJ1-6; D ambiguous. V lost 0 bases, J lost 5 bases, and 2 bases lay in between. Germline assignment: CDR1 SGHNT and CDR2 YENEEA. This CDR3 is built from 13 residues. The CDR3 spells CASSLDNNSPLHF. The CDR3 DNA is TGTGCCAGCAGCTTAGACAATAATTCACCCCTCCACTTT. The variable domain in full, completed from reference TRBV11-3 and TRBJ1-6, reads EAGVVQSPRYKIIEKKQPVAFWCNPISGHNTLYWYLQNLGQGPELLIRYENEEAVDDSQLPKDRFSAERLKGVDSTLKIQPAELGDSAVYLCASSLDNNSPLHFGNGTRLTVT.

The CDR3 DNA sequence: TGTGCCAGCAGCTTGGGGATGGGCACTGAAGCTTTCTTT. The encoded protein is CASSLGMGTEAFF. The chain recombines TRBV7-3 with TRBJ1-1; D ambiguous. The CDR3 has 13 amino acids. Germline V lookup: CDR1 SGHTA, CDR2 FQGTGA. Trimming pared 3 bases from V and 4 bases from J, leaving 9 bases between.

This chain uses TRBV5-6 with TRBJ1-3; a possible D gene is TRBD1 (6 bases). Trimming shortened V by 2 bases and J by 0 bases, and 15 bases separated the two germline ends. CDR1 and CDR2 (germline): SGHDT, YYEEEE. There are 17 residues in the CDR3. CDR3 sequence: CASSFRQDLASGNTIYF. The CDR3 nucleotides read TGTGCCAGCAGCTTTAGACAGGATTTGGCCTCTGGAAACACCATATATTTT.

V and J are TRBV9 and TRBJ1-3, with D possibly matching TRBD1 (5 bases). The CDR3 consists of 13 residues. The germline gives CDR1 SGDLS, CDR2 YYNGEE. The V and J ends lost 4 bases and 4 bases respectively, with 9 bases between them. The CDR3 DNA reads as TGTGCCAGCAGCACGGGGACCGGAAACACCATATATTTT. This encodes CASSTGTGNTIYF.

The chain is built from TRBV11-2 and TRBJ1-2; D is uncertain. This CDR3 is built from 15 residues. Trimming took off 0 bases at V and 6 bases at J, with 14 bases between the two ends. Germline loops: CDR1 SGHAT, CDR2 FQNNGV. In DNA form, the CDR3 reads TGTGCCAGCAGCTTAGATCTAGGGATTTTGGATGGCTACACCTTC. Protein product: CASSLDLGILDGYTF.

The CDR3 bases are TGTGCCAGCAGCGCCTCACACCACAGGGGGCAAGCAGCTGGGGCCAACGTCCTGACTTTC. Its translation is CASSASHHRGQAAGANVLTF. The chain uses TRBV9 and TRBJ2-6; 9 bases are shared with TRBD1. Trimming removed 3 bases from V and 2 bases from J; junction bases left unmatched: 15. CDR3 size: 20 residues. The germline V gene encodes CDR1 SGDLS and CDR2 YYNGEE. Full variable domain (rest looked up from reference TRBV9 and TRBJ2-6): DSGVTQTPKHLITATGQRVTLRCSPRSGDLSVYWYQQSLDQGLQFLIQYYNGEERAKGNILERFSAQQFPDLHSELNLSSLELGDSALYFCASSASHHRGQAAGANVLTFGAGSRLTVL.

This rearrangement joins TRBV6-5 to TRBJ1-6; possibly TRBD1 for D (6 bases). The CDR3 extends over 15 amino acids. V lost 1 base to trimming and J lost 10 bases, with 14 bases between them. The germline V gene has CDR1 MNHEY and CDR2 SVGAGI. The CDR3, as DNA: TGTGCCAGCAGTTACTGGCAGGGGTCAGAATCACCCCTCCACTTT. Its translation is CASSYWQGSESPLHF.